These 8 T cell receptor beta chains came from one sample sequenced in a study of blood T cell repertoires in COVID-19. Data came from immunoSEQ multiplex PCR; TCRdb stores just in-frame clones and leaves some out. The sample contains approximately 220,000 clones, around 83% of which appear only once. The sequenced sample consisted of peripheral blood. These TCRs come from a man aged 50-60 years who had recovered from COVID-19.

This sequence joins TRBV27 and TRBJ2-1; 10 bases line up with TRBD2. This CDR3 region has 15 residues. CDR1 is MNHEY and CDR2 is SMNVEV in the germline V gene (reference sequence). Trimming at V came to 5 bases and at J to 4 bases, leaving 5 bases not matched to a gene. CDR3 coding DNA: TGTGCCAGCAGTCATAGCGGGAGGCGATACAATGAGCAGTTCTTC. This gives the protein CASSHSGRRYNEQFF.

The rearrangement links TRBV19 to TRBJ2-2, with D perhaps matching TRBD2 (5 bases). This CDR3 is built from 13 residues. Germline-derived CDR1 and CDR2 are LNHDA and SQIVND (reference sequence). V was cut by 5 bases and J by 6 bases, with 10 bases left in between. This chain's CDR3 is CASSEGYSGELFF. CDR3 nucleotides: TGTGCCAGTAGTGAGGGATACTCCGGGGAGCTGTTTTTT.

This clone appeared once. The V call is TRBV28, the J call TRBJ2-2, with 14 bases lining up with TRBD2. Germline CDR1 MDHEN, CDR2 SYDVKM. With V trimmed by 4 bases and J by 5 bases, 9 bases remained unmatched. This CDR3 has 18 amino acids. The CDR3 here is CASSSTSGRAGWTGELFF. The CDR3 bases are TGTGCCAGCAGTTCGACTAGCGGGAGGGCCGGGTGGACCGGGGAGCTGTTTTTT.

The chain has TRBV4-1 and TRBJ2-3; 10 nucleotides match TRBD2. Germline trimming cut 6 bases from V and 4 bases from J; bases unmatched to any gene: 13. CDR3 length: 17 residues. The V gene's germline CDR1 is MGHRA and CDR2 YSYEKL. CDR3: CASRDPRGTSAADTQYF. Here the CDR3 DNA reads TGCGCCAGCAGAGACCCCCGAGGGACTAGCGCCGCAGATACGCAGTATTTT.

The rearrangement links TRBV27 to TRBJ2-1, with 8 bases aligning to TRBD2. V was pared by 2 bases and J by 7 bases, with 7 bases of the junction left unmatched. The CDR3 runs to 15 residues. Germline CDR1 and CDR2: MNHEY and SMNVEV (reference sequence). CDR3 in amino acids: CASSLDGRAENEQFF. DNA for the CDR3: TGTGCCAGCAGTTTAGACGGGAGGGCCGAAAATGAGCAGTTCTTC.

This CDR3 is CATSDPNYNEQFF. CDR3 DNA sequence: TGTGCCACCAGTGACCCCAATTACAATGAGCAGTTCTTC. This sequence joins TRBV24-1 and TRBJ2-1; D is unresolved. This CDR3 is built from 13 residues. Trimming took off 4 bases at V and 4 bases at J, with 7 bases between the two ends. The germline CDR1 and CDR2 sequences are KGHDR and SFDVKD.

This sequence joins TRBV27 and TRBJ1-6; 9 bases align to TRBD1. The junction had 11 bases not matched to a gene; V was cut back by 5 bases and J by 9 bases. The V gene's germline CDR1 is MNHEY and CDR2 SMNVEV (reference sequence). CDR3 size: 16 residues. The CDR3 loop is CASSPAGQGKISPLHF. The CDR3 DNA follows: TGTGCCAGCAGTCCCGCCGGACAGGGGAAAATTTCACCCCTCCACTTT.

The chain combines TRBV4-1 with TRBJ2-7, with D possibly matching TRBD2 (6 bases). Germline CDR1 reads MGHRA; CDR2 reads YSYEKL. The CDR3 contains 14 residues. V lost 4 bases and J lost 2, with 12 bases in between. This chain's CDR3 is CASSPVAVPYEQYF. The CDR3 DNA is TGCGCCAGCAGCCCCGTAGCGGTTCCCTACGAGCAGTACTTC.